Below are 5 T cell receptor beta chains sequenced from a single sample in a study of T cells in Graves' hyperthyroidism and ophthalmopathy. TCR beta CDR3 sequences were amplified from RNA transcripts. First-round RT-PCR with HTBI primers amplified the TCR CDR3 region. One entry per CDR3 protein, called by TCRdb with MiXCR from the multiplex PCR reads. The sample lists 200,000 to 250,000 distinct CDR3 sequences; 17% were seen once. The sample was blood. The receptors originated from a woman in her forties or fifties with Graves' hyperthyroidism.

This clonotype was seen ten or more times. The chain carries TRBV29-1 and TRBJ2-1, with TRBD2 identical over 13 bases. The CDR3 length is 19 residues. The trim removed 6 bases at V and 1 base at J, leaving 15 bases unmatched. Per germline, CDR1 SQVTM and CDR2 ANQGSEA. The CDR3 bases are TGCAGCGTCCCGGACCGACTAGCGGGAGGTTTTTGGTCCTACAATGAGCAGTTCTTC. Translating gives CSVPDRLAGGFWSYNEQFF.

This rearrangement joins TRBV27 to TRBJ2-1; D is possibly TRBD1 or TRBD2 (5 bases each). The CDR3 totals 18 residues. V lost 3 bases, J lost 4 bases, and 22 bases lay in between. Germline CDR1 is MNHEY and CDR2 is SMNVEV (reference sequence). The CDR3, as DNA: TGTGCCAGCAGTTTCCAGGGTTCCTGGGACGGGAAATACAATGAGCAGTTCTTC. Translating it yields CASSFQGSWDGKYNEQFF.

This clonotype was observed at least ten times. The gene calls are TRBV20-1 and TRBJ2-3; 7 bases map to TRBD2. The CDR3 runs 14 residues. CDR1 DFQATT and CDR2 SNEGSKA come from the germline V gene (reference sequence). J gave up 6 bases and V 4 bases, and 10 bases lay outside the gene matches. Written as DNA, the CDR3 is TGCAGTGCTACCATACTAGCGCTCGAGGATACGCAGTATTTT. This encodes CSATILALEDTQYF.

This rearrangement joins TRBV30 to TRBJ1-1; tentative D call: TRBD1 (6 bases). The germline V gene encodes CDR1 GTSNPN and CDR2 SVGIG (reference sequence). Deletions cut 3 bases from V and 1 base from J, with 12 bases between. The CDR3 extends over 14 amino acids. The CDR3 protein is CAWSRQGKNTEAFF. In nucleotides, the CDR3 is TGTGCCTGGAGCAGGCAGGGGAAGAACACTGAAGCTTTCTTT.

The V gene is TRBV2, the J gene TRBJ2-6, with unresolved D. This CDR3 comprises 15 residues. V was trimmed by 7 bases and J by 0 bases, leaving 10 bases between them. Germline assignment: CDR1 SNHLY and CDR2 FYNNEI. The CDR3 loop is CASIRRSSGANVLTF. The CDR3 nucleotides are TGTGCCAGCATCCGACGGAGCTCTGGGGCCAACGTCCTGACTTTC.